This entry concerns a single T cell receptor (beta chain). Its antigen is not known. The data belong to a study of T cell responses to AZD1222 COVID-19 vaccine. Study outcomes and limitations: Vaccination with two AZD1222 doses was followed by a rise in Spike-specific TCR breadth and depth. Researchers report vaccine-associated CD4 TCRs spanning spike, with dominance at 160-218 and 743-854.

The repertoire was sequenced with immunoSEQ multiplex PCR; TCRdb's copy has only in-frame clones and lacks some. The sample consists of some 120,000 clones, over 85% of them appearing once. V was clipped by 3 bases and J by 7 bases; unmatched bases: 9. Germline V gene lookup returns CDR1 LNHNV and CDR2 YYDKDF (reference sequence). The CDR3 consists of 16 residues. V gene TRBV15 combines with J gene TRBJ2-1, with 10 bases lining up with TRBD1. The clonotype comes from an adult in good health. The sequences come from peripheral blood, collected on day 0 of AZD1222 vaccination. CDR3 DNA: TGTGCCACCAGCAGCTTCTCGGGGGACAGGGGAAATGAGCAGTTCTTC. This sequence encodes CATSSFSGDRGNEQFF.